In this sample, the clone carrying this TCR beta chain turned up once. No antigen is known for it. This specimen comes from a study of OX40 agonist ivuxolimab in advanced cancers. Study-level background: A partial response was reached by three patients: one with hepatocellular carcinoma and two with cutaneous melanoma. Findings and limits, study-wide: On average, CD8+ T cells showed a greater number of expanded clones than CD4+.

The investigators sampled blood at baseline, at cycle 4 day 1, and at cycle 7 day 1. Trimming removed 3 bases at V and 1 base at J, with 10 bases between. Germline CDR1 reads KGHSH; CDR2 reads LQKENI. CDR3 length: 16 amino acids. The table came from immunoSEQ multiplex PCR; TCRdb's copy has only in-frame clones and leaves some out. Of tens of thousands of clones listed, around four fifths are singletons. The chain uses TRBV18 and TRBJ2-6; D assignment may be TRBD1 or TRBD2 (6 bases each). The sequences come from CD4+ or CD8+ T cells sorted from blood, collected in a trial of the OX40 agonist ivuxolimab. The receptor comes from an adult with an advanced solid tumor such as melanoma, head and neck, liver or kidney cancer. The CDR3 loop reads CASSPRGASGANVLTF. The CDR3 DNA reads as TGTGCCAGCTCACCTAGGGGGGCGTCTGGGGCCAACGTCCTGACTTTC. The whole variable domain, remainder taken from reference TRBV18 and TRBJ2-6, is NAGVMQNPRHLVRRRGQEARLRCSPMKGHSHVYWYRQLPEEGLKFMVYLQKENIIDESGMPKERFSAEFPKEGPSILRIQQVVRGDSAAYFCASSPRGASGANVLTFGAGSRLTVL.